A single sample gave rise to the 27 T cell receptor beta chains below, sequenced in a study of early T cells in non-severe SARS-CoV-2 infection. TCRdb re-analysed the 5' RACE reads in MiXCR, keeping a single row per CDR3 protein. Among 40,000 to 55,000 distinct CDR3 sequences listed, 12% were seen once. What was sequenced was whole blood. These receptors originate from an adult who was a healthcare worker with PCR-confirmed SARS-CoV-2 infection or an uninfected control (not recorded which).

Ten or more counts support this clonotype. This CDR3 reads CSVDSPRKNTEAFF. CDR3 DNA: TGCAGCGTTGACAGTCCCCGGAAGAACACTGAAGCTTTCTTT. The rearrangement links TRBV29-1 to TRBJ1-1; no clear D gene. Trimming shortened V by 3 bases and J by 1 base, and 12 bases separated the two germline ends. In germline, CDR1 is SQVTM, CDR2 ANQGSEA. The CDR3 consists of 14 residues.

This clonotype came up many times. The chain couples TRBV11-2 to TRBJ2-2; D is undetermined. This CDR3 spans 15 amino acids. Germline V gene sequence: CDR1 SGHAT, CDR2 FQNNGV. Trimming stripped 2 bases from V and 4 bases from J, with 11 bases between. The CDR3 loop is CASSLSAGGTGELFF. The CDR3 DNA reads TGTGCCAGCAGCTTATCAGCAGGCGGCACCGGGGAGCTGTTTTTT. The whole variable domain, remainder taken from reference TRBV11-2 and TRBJ2-2, is EAGVAQSPRYKIIEKRQSVAFWCNPISGHATLYWYQQILGQGPKLLIQFQNNGVVDDSQLPKDRFSAERLKGVDSTLKIQPAKLEDSAVYLCASSLSAGGTGELFFGEGSRLTVL.

At least ten counts were recorded for this clonotype. The V and J genes are TRBV4-3 and TRBJ2-1; 10 nucleotides line up with TRBD2. The germline V gene has CDR1 LGHNA and CDR2 YSLEER. The J segment lost 4 bases and the V segment lost 3 bases, leaving 6 bases of the junction unmatched. The CDR3 covers 16 residues. CDR3 sequence: CASSHPNSGGYNEQFF. CDR3 nucleotide sequence: TGCGCCAGCAGCCACCCAAATAGCGGGGGGTACAATGAGCAGTTCTTC.

This clonotype was picked up a small number of times. The chain recombines TRBV29-1 with TRBJ2-7; 9 bases map to TRBD1. J lost 3 bases, V lost 6 bases, and 9 bases had no gene match. Germline CDR1 SQVTM, CDR2 ANQGSEA. CDR3 size: 14 residues. CDR3 in DNA: TGCAGCGTCTCGAGGGACAGGGCCAACTACGAGCAGTACTTC. This encodes CSVSRDRANYEQYF.

Ten or more counts support this clonotype. The rearrangement uses TRBV5-1 and TRBJ2-1, with 8 bases matching TRBD2. Looked up from germline, CDR1 is SGHRS and CDR2 is YFSETQ. This CDR3 comprises 15 residues. V was clipped by 1 base and J by 4 bases; unmatched bases: 4. CDR3 sequence (DNA): TGCGCCAGCAGCTTGAGCGGGGGCCGATACAATGAGCAGTTCTTC. Its translation is CASSLSGGRYNEQFF.

This clonotype turned up a few times. V is TRBV9 and J is TRBJ2-3; D is unresolved. From germline, CDR1 is SGDLS and CDR2 YYNGEE. V was cut by 3 bases and J by 5 bases, with 10 bases left in between. CDR3 size: 13 residues. CDR3 in DNA: TGTGCCAGCAGCGCGCGAATTGGAGATACGCAGTATTTT. This codes for CASSARIGDTQYF.

This clonotype was observed at least ten times. The chain links TRBV6-1 to TRBJ1-1; TRBD1 might be the D (6 bases). This CDR3 contains 18 residues. The germline V and J ends were trimmed by 6 bases and 1 base, with 24 bases remaining between them. Germline V gene data show CDR1 as MNHNS and CDR2 as SASEGT. CDR3 nucleotide sequence: TGTGCCAGCAGCCGCACTTCCAGGGGCCTAGGAGGGAACACTGAAGCTTTCTTT. Translated: CASSRTSRGLGGNTEAFF.

The chain has TRBV11-2 and TRBJ2-5; D unclear. This CDR3 comprises 13 residues. Per germline, CDR1 SGHAT and CDR2 FQNNGV. Trimming stripped 4 bases from V and 3 bases from J, with 9 bases between. Written as DNA, the CDR3 is TGTGCCAGCAGCTCCCCGGTGGAAGAGACCCAGTACTTC. The encoded protein is CASSSPVEETQYF.

This clonotype was observed many times. In DNA, the CDR3 is TGTGCCAGCAGCAAATTGGGCAGGGTCGACAATCAGCCCCAGCATTTT. It translates to CASSKLGRVDNQPQHF. This sequence joins TRBV21-1 and TRBJ1-5; the DNA was not used to check the table's D call, TRBD1. TRBV21-1 is designated a pseudogene. The CDR3 has 16 amino acids.

The chain couples TRBV5-1 to TRBJ2-5, with D perhaps being TRBD1 or TRBD2 (6 bases each). Trimming pared 0 bases from V and 5 bases from J, leaving 14 bases between. Germline V gene data show CDR1 as SGHRS and CDR2 as YFSETQ. The CDR3 consists of 15 residues. CDR3 region: CASSLALGGVETQYF. CDR3 sequence (DNA): TGCGCCAGCAGCTTGGCTTTGGGGGGCGTGGAGACCCAGTACTTC.

This clonotype was seen a handful of times. V and J are TRBV20-1 and TRBJ2-3, with TRBD2 identical over 11 bases. This CDR3 has 14 residues. Trimming cost V 5 bases and J 5 bases; bases outside gene matches: 6. The germline gives CDR1 DFQATT, CDR2 SNEGSKA (reference sequence). DNA for the CDR3: TGCAGTGCTTTAGCGGGGGGGCGTGAAGATACGCAGTATTTT. Protein: CSALAGGREDTQYF.

This clonotype appeared a few times. The V call is TRBV6-2 or TRBV6-3, the J call TRBJ2-3; possible D gene TRBD2, 6 bases. Deletions cut 2 bases from V and 6 bases from J, with 18 bases between. This CDR3 has 16 amino acids. From germline, CDR1 is MNHEY and CDR2 SVGEGT. The CDR3 sequence: CASSYGVGGKRDTQYF. The DNA of the CDR3 is TGTGCCAGCAGTTACGGTGTCGGCGGGAAGAGGGATACGCAGTATTTT.

The rearrangement joins TRBV2 to TRBJ1-1; TRBD1 aligns across 8 bases. V trimming: 4 bases; J trimming: 5 bases; junction bases outside the gene matches: 3. The CDR3 covers 13 residues. Germline values: CDR1 SNHLY, CDR2 FYNNEI. This CDR3 reads CASSVDRVTEAFF. CDR3 nucleotide sequence: TGTGCCAGCAGTGTGGACAGGGTAACTGAAGCTTTCTTT.

Many counts were recorded for this clonotype. The gene calls are TRBV9 and TRBJ2-5; D unclear. The CDR3 runs to 11 residues. Germline assignment: CDR1 SGDLS and CDR2 YYNGEE. V dropped 7 bases and J dropped 3 bases, with 7 bases sitting between them. The CDR3 sequence is CASGSEETQYF. The CDR3 DNA is TGTGCCAGCGGCAGTGAAGAGACCCAGTACTTC.

In its sample, this clonotype was seen a few times. The chain links TRBV5-1 to TRBJ2-1; D may correspond to TRBD1 or TRBD2 (5 bases each). Trimming cost V 3 bases and J 10 bases, with 26 bases left between them. From germline, CDR1 is SGHRS and CDR2 YFSETQ. The CDR3 length is 17 residues. DNA for the CDR3: TGCGCCAGCAGCTGGCCCCGTCTGGAAAACCCGTGGGGGGAGCAGTTCTTC. It is translated as CASSWPRLENPWGEQFF.

This clonotype was seen more than once but under ten times. V and J are TRBV27 and TRBJ1-3, with D unclear. CDR1 and CDR2 (germline): MNHEY, SMNVEV (reference sequence). CDR3 size: 16 residues. V shed 5 bases and J shed 0 bases, with 14 bases lying between them. The CDR3 nucleotides are TGTGCCAGCAGTACGCTAGAACTACTCTCTGGAAACACCATATATTTT. It is translated as CASSTLELLSGNTIYF.

This clonotype came up a few times. The chain couples TRBV11-2 to TRBJ2-4, with TRBD2 matching 14 bases. The CDR3 is 19 amino acids. Germline V gene data show CDR1 as SGHAT and CDR2 as FQNNGV. V shed 5 bases and J 7 bases; nucleotides not matched to a gene: 16. The CDR3 loop is CASSLGLAGEGEGWNIQYF. The CDR3 DNA sequence: TGTGCCAGCAGCCTGGGACTAGCGGGAGAGGGGGAAGGGTGGAACATTCAGTACTTC.

As DNA, the CDR3 is TGTGCCAGCCGGGGGGCCACCACTAATGAAAAACTGTTTTTT. Amino acids: CASRGATTNEKLFF. The genes are TRBV2 and TRBJ1-4, with D maybe TRBD1 (6 bases). Germline V gene sequence: CDR1 SNHLY, CDR2 FYNNEI. The CDR3 loop spans 14 amino acids. The V and J ends lost 8 bases and 2 bases respectively, with 12 bases between them.

This chain links TRBV28 with TRBJ2-1, with D possibly matching TRBD1 (6 bases). Trimming removed 6 bases at V and 9 bases at J, with 15 bases between. This CDR3 is 13 amino acids long. CDR1 is MDHEN and CDR2 is SYDVKM in the germline V gene. The CDR3 DNA reads as TGTGCCAGCAGACCCACAGGGACCCTTGAGCAGTTCTTC. Its protein is CASRPTGTLEQFF.

This clonotype was seen at least ten times. The chain joins TRBV15 to TRBJ1-6; D gene uncertain. Germline lookup yields CDR1 LNHNV and CDR2 YYDKDF (reference sequence). Trimming removed 4 bases at V and 7 bases at J, with 5 bases between. The CDR3 contains 12 residues. CDR3 nucleotide sequence: TGTGCCACCAGCAAGGAGAATTCACCCCTCCACTTT. Protein product: CATSKENSPLHF.

This clonotype occurred many times. The chain employs TRBV7-9 and TRBJ2-1, with 9 bases identical to TRBD2. Germline V gene sequence: CDR1 SEHNR, CDR2 FQNEAQ (reference sequence). This CDR3 has 16 amino acids. The V gene end was trimmed by 5 bases and the J gene end by 4 bases; junction bases not matched to a gene: 9. This CDR3 is CASSRQAGGPYNEQFF. CDR3 DNA sequence: TGTGCCAGCAGCCGCCAGGCGGGAGGGCCATACAATGAGCAGTTCTTC.

The CDR3 coding sequence is TGTGCCAGCAGCAAAGGAGGAGGGGCCGAGACCCAGTACTTC. Its translation: CASSKGGGAETQYF. The J gene is TRBJ2-5, the V gene TRBV21-1; TRBD2 is the table's D call, not checked against the DNA. TRBV21-1 is a known pseudogene. The CDR3 totals 14 residues.

This chain's CDR3 is CASSRDSPGSYEQYF. The CDR3 nucleotides read TGCGCCAGCAGCCGGGACAGTCCGGGATCCTACGAGCAGTACTTC. The chain couples TRBV4-1 to TRBJ2-7; 7 positions match TRBD1. Germline CDR1 and CDR2: MGHRA and YSYEKL. The CDR3 has 15 amino acids. The V and J ends lost 4 bases and 1 base, in that order; junction bases with no gene match: 7.

This clonotype was detected many times. This sequence joins TRBV20-1 and TRBJ2-1; 10 bases line up with TRBD2. The CDR3 has 11 amino acids. CDR1 and CDR2 from the germline V gene are DFQATT and SNEGSKA (reference sequence). CDR3 amino acids: CRVAGGNEQFF. The CDR3 DNA reads as TGCAGGGTAGCGGGGGGTAATGAGCAGTTCTTC.

This clonotype was detected ten times or more. The V call is TRBV29-1, the J call TRBJ1-3; the D gene is possibly TRBD1 (5 bases). The V end was cut by 4 bases, the J end by 0 bases, with 10 bases between. This CDR3 contains 14 residues. Germline V gene lookup returns CDR1 SQVTM and CDR2 ANQGSEA. The DNA for the CDR3 is TGCAGCGTTGTAGGGGCCGGCTCTGGAAACACCATATATTTT. Translation: CSVVGAGSGNTIYF.

This clonotype was detected many times. This chain joins TRBV12-3 or TRBV12-4 and TRBJ2-5; the match to TRBD1 covers 7 bases. CDR3 length equals 15 residues. The trim removed 3 bases at V and 2 bases at J, leaving 6 bases unmatched. The CDR3 coding sequence is TGTGCCAGCAGTTTGAGTTCGGGACAGCAAGAGACCCAGTACTTC. Amino acids: CASSLSSGQQETQYF.

This clonotype was detected only a few times. V usage is TRBV27 and J usage is TRBJ2-7; 8 nucleotides line up with TRBD2. CDR1 is MNHEY and CDR2 is SMNVEV in the germline V gene (reference sequence). The ends lost 8 bases at V and 4 bases at J; junction bases unmatched: 13. The CDR3 is 15 residues long. The CDR3 DNA reads as TGTGCCAGCTCCCGCTCTTTGAGCGGGGGTTACGAGCAGTACTTC. Its protein product is CASSRSLSGGYEQYF.